Below are 25 T cell receptor beta chains sequenced from a single sample in a study of shared clonotypes between healthy human individuals. Only in-frame clones appear in the TCRdb table, and some are missing; sequencing was by immunoSEQ multiplex PCR. In the table there are 85,000 to 100,000 clones, approximately 61% of which are singletons. Sequenced sample: memory CD8+ T cells sorted from blood. The subset is: CD45RO+ cells pooled with CCR7-negative TemRA cells. The receptors originated from a man aged 25 to 45 in good health.

The chain recombines TRBV28 with TRBJ2-2; perhaps D is TRBD1 or TRBD2 (5 bases each). Germline values: CDR1 MDHEN, CDR2 SYDVKM. Between the trimmed V and J ends, which lost 7 bases and 7 bases, there was a span of 16 bases. There are 14 residues in the CDR3. This chain's CDR3 is CASITEGLVGELFF. Written as DNA, the CDR3 is TGTGCCAGCATTACCGAGGGGTTGGTCGGGGAGCTGTTTTTT.

The chain couples TRBV6-6 to TRBJ2-1, with D unclear. CDR3 length: 11 amino acids. Trimming took 7 bases from V and 4 from J, leaving 5 bases between them. CDR1 is MNHNY, CDR2 SVGAGI, per germline (reference sequence). The CDR3 DNA is TGTGCCAGCATGGGTTACAATGAGCAGTTCTTC. It is translated as CASMGYNEQFF.

This clone appeared a few times. The V call is TRBV28, the J call TRBJ2-7, with 8 bases fitting TRBD2. Germline V CDR1 and CDR2: MDHEN, SYDVKM. This CDR3 spans 16 amino acids. V gave up 5 bases and J gave up 2 bases; unmatched junction bases: 11. CDR3 in amino acids: CASSTNGGLGAYEQYF. DNA of the CDR3: TGTGCCAGCAGTACGAATGGGGGACTAGGGGCCTACGAGCAGTACTTC. The whole variable domain, remainder taken from reference TRBV28 and TRBJ2-7, is DVKVTQSSRYLVKRTGEKVFLECVQDMDHENMFWYRQDPGLGLRLIYFSYDVKMKEKGDIPEGYSVSREKKERFSLILESASTNQTSMYLCASSTNGGLGAYEQYFGPGTRLTVT.

V usage is TRBV6-5 and J usage is TRBJ2-7; a possible D gene is TRBD2 (6 bases). Trimming shortened V by 2 bases and J by 5 bases, and 10 bases separated the two germline ends. The CDR3 loop spans 13 amino acids. The V gene's germline CDR1 is MNHEY and CDR2 SVGAGI. This CDR3 reads CASSYRERHEQYF. Here the CDR3 DNA reads TGTGCCAGCAGTTACCGGGAGCGGCACGAGCAGTACTTC.

The CDR3 nucleotides are TGTGCCAGCAGCTTTGGAGGGGCGCCGCAGTATTTT. This translates into CASSFGGAPQYF. The chain combines TRBV12-1 with TRBJ2-3. TRBV12-1 corresponds to a pseudogene. The CDR3 length is 12 residues.

For this clone: This sample includes further DNA sequences coding for the same CDR3. The chain links TRBV28 to TRBJ2-7; D gene unclear. V shed 5 bases and J shed 4 bases, with 6 bases lying between them. Per the germline V gene, CDR1 is MDHEN and CDR2 is SYDVKM. The CDR3 is made up of 11 amino acids. The CDR3 loop is CASSGVYEQYF. The CDR3 DNA reads TGTGCCAGCAGTGGGGTTTACGAGCAGTACTTC.

For the CDR3, the DNA is TGTGCCAGCAGTTACTCCCAAGGTCAAGAGACCCAGTACTTC. This sequence encodes CASSYSQGQETQYF. V is TRBV6-5 and J is TRBJ2-5; D ambiguous. CDR1 and CDR2 from the germline V gene are MNHEY and SVGAGI. V gave up 0 bases and J gave up 2 bases, with 7 bases separating them. The CDR3 is 14 amino acids.

V gene TRBV28 combines with J gene TRBJ2-3; D ambiguous. CDR1 MDHEN and CDR2 SYDVKM come from the germline V gene. The CDR3 runs to 11 residues. Trimming pared 7 bases from V and 6 bases from J, leaving 8 bases between. CDR3 in amino acids: CASNLGDTQYF. The CDR3 region has the DNA TGTGCCAGCAACCTCGGGGATACGCAGTATTTT.

The DNA for the CDR3 is TGTGCCACCAGCAGAGAATGCGAGGGGATGCGGTGCGAGCAGTACTTC. Translated, it gives CATSRECEGMRCEQYF. The chain employs TRBV15 and TRBJ2-7; D possibly matches TRBD1 or TRBD2 (5 bases each). V gave up 0 bases and J gave up 6 bases, with 18 bases separating them. The CDR3 is 16 amino acids. Germline loops: CDR1 LNHNV, CDR2 YYDKDF (reference sequence).

This sequence joins TRBV13 and TRBJ1-2, with 7 bases lining up with TRBD1. J was trimmed by 5 bases and V by 5 bases; bases with no gene match: 11. The CDR3 has 15 amino acids. Germline CDR1 reads PRHDT; CDR2 reads FYEKMQ (reference sequence). CDR3 region: CASSMTGLEVYGYTF. The CDR3 nucleotides read TGTGCCAGCAGCATGACAGGGTTGGAAGTATATGGCTACACCTTC.

The rearrangement joins TRBV7-9 to TRBJ1-2; 9 bases match TRBD1. The CDR3 extends over 15 amino acids. CDR1 and CDR2 from the germline V gene are SEHNR and FQNEAQ (reference sequence). Trimming took 5 bases from V and 4 from J; bases not matched to a gene: 8. DNA of the CDR3: TGTGCCAGCAGCGCTCGGGACAGGGAGGGCTATGGCTACACCTTC. Translating gives CASSARDREGYGYTF.

This clone was seen a handful of times. This chain uses TRBV7-8 with TRBJ2-7; weak D call: TRBD2 (5 bases). The CDR3 extends over 15 amino acids. V was trimmed by 5 bases and J by 2 bases, leaving 16 bases between them. Germline values: CDR1 SGHVS, CDR2 FQNEAQ. The CDR3 loop reads CASSLKAVLTYEQYF. Written as DNA, the CDR3 is TGTGCCAGCAGCCTAAAAGCGGTCCTCACCTACGAGCAGTACTTC.

The V gene is TRBV11-3, the J gene TRBJ2-7; TRBD1 matches at 9 bases. Germline-derived CDR1 and CDR2 are SGHNT and YENEEA. The ends lost 6 bases at V and 5 bases at J; junction bases unmatched: 8. The CDR3 covers 14 residues. The CDR3 nucleotides read TGTGCCAGCAGAAATGGGACAGGGCTCAACGAGCAGTACTTC. It encodes CASRNGTGLNEQYF.

This clone was recorded only once. The V gene is TRBV6-5, the J gene TRBJ2-7, with D perhaps matching TRBD1 (5 bases). Trimming took off 2 bases at V and 4 bases at J, with 9 bases between the two ends. This CDR3 is 13 amino acids long. CDR1 is MNHEY, CDR2 SVGAGI, per germline. The CDR3 DNA reads TGTGCCAGCAGTTACGATCCAGGGTACGAGCAGTACTTC. Protein: CASSYDPGYEQYF.

The rearrangement uses TRBV27 and TRBJ2-3, with 9 bases matching TRBD1. The CDR3 consists of 15 residues. With 5 bases clipped from V and 2 bases from J, the junction kept 5 bases outside the gene matches. CDR1 and CDR2 (germline): MNHEY, SMNVEV (reference sequence). DNA for the CDR3: TGTGCCAGCAGTCCGGACAGGGGATACACAGATACGCAGTATTTT. Protein sequence: CASSPDRGYTDTQYF.

This clone showed up many times. V gene TRBV6-6 combines with J gene TRBJ2-1; 10 bases fit TRBD2. CDR1 is MNHNY and CDR2 is SVGAGI in the germline V gene (reference sequence). The ends lost 5 bases at V and 9 bases at J; junction bases unmatched: 13. The CDR3 totals 16 residues. CDR3 bases: TGTGCCAGCAGTCTTACCCCGGCTAGCGGGAGTCTTGAGCAGTTCTTC. Translating gives CASSLTPASGSLEQFF.

The chain recombines TRBV11-2 with TRBJ2-5; D remains unclear. This CDR3 spans 13 amino acids. Germline CDR1 and CDR2: SGHAT and FQNNGV. V lost 4 bases, J lost 4 bases, and 10 bases lay in between. The CDR3: CASSSLGTETQYF. In DNA form, the CDR3 reads TGTGCCAGCAGCTCCCTAGGCACAGAGACCCAGTACTTC.

The V gene is TRBV19, the J gene TRBJ1-3; D is undetermined. CDR3 size: 12 residues. Looked up from germline, CDR1 is LNHDA and CDR2 is SQIVND (reference sequence). Trimming cost V 8 bases and J 3 bases, with 8 bases left between them. In DNA, the CDR3 is TGTGCCAGTGGAGTCCATGGAAACACCATATATTTT. The encoded protein is CASGVHGNTIYF.

V is TRBV9 and J is TRBJ2-7, with 9 bases lining up with TRBD2. V trimming: 0 bases; J trimming: 6 bases; junction bases outside the gene matches: 7. Looked up from germline, CDR1 is SGDLS and CDR2 is YYNGEE. This CDR3 contains 15 residues. The CDR3 spells CASSVEAGGMGEQYF. The DNA of the CDR3 is TGTGCCAGCAGCGTAGAGGCGGGGGGGATGGGCGAGCAGTACTTC.

This chain links TRBV7-8 with TRBJ2-2; 11 bases line up with TRBD2. Per germline, CDR1 SGHVS and CDR2 FQNEAQ. The CDR3 loop spans 16 amino acids. J gave up 5 bases and V 0 bases, and 2 bases lay outside the gene matches. The chain's CDR3 is CASSLARTSGTGELFF. The CDR3 DNA reads as TGTGCCAGCAGCTTAGCGCGGACTAGCGGGACCGGGGAGCTGTTTTTT.

This clone was recorded a few times. The chain joins TRBV5-4 to TRBJ2-1, with D possibly matching TRBD1 (6 bases). Germline CDR1 is SGHNT and CDR2 is YYREEE (reference sequence). V gave up 2 bases and J gave up 6 bases, with 12 bases separating them. The CDR3 runs 14 residues. The CDR3 loop reads CASSFTGPSNEQFF. The CDR3, as DNA: TGTGCCAGCAGCTTCACAGGGCCCAGCAATGAGCAGTTCTTC.

This clone is medium-sized by share. Within the sample, other DNA sequences also encode this same CDR3. This chain's CDR3 is CASSESPGNSNQPQHF. CDR3 DNA: TGCGCCAGCAGTGAGTCCCCCGGGAATAGCAATCAGCCCCAGCATTTT. This chain joins TRBV10-2 and TRBJ1-5; D is unresolved. V was pared by 0 bases and J by 0 bases, with 9 bases between. The CDR3 is made up of 16 amino acids. Germline values: CDR1 WSHSY, CDR2 SAAADI.

V usage is TRBV4-1 and J usage is TRBJ2-7; D might be TRBD1 (5 bases). Trimming cost V 1 base and J 3 bases, with 10 bases left between them. Germline CDR1 and CDR2: MGHRA and YSYEKL. The length of the CDR3 is 14 residues. CDR3 sequence: CASSQGGSNYEQYF. Written as DNA, the CDR3 is TGCGCCAGCAGCCAAGGGGGCAGTAACTACGAGCAGTACTTC.

The chain has TRBV5-1 and TRBJ2-6; maybe TRBD2 (6 bases). V was trimmed by 0 bases and J by 2 bases, leaving 15 bases between them. The germline CDR1 and CDR2 sequences are SGHRS and YFSETQ. The length of the CDR3 is 18 residues. DNA for the CDR3: TGCGCCAGCAGCTTGGGGGGGACTGACTCAACTGGGGCCAACGTCCTGACTTTC. It translates to CASSLGGTDSTGANVLTF.

The chain couples TRBV7-9 to TRBJ2-1; TRBD2 matches at 8 bases. Looked up from germline, CDR1 is SEHNR and CDR2 is FQNEAQ (reference sequence). Trimming cost V 1 base and J 2 bases; bases outside gene matches: 7. The CDR3 extends over 17 amino acids. The CDR3 nucleotides read TGTGCCAGCAGCTTAGGGGCCCTAGCGGGTCCCTACAATGAGCAGTTCTTC. This sequence encodes CASSLGALAGPYNEQFF.